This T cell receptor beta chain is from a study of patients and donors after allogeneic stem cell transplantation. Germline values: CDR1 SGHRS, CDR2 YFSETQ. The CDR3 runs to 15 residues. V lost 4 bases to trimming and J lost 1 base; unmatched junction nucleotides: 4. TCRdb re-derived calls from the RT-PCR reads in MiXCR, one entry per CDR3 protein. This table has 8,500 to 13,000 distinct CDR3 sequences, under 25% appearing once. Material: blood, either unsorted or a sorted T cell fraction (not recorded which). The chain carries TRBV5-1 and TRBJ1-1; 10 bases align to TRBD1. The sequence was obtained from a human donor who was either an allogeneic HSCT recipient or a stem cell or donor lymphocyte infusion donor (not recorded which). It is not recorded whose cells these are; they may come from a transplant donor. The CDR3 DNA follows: TGCGCCAGCAGCCCTGGGACAGGGGCGAACACTGAAGCTTTCTTT. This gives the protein CASSPGTGANTEAFF.